This TCR beta chain was identified during a study of response to subunit inactivated influenza vaccine. The CDR3 runs to 14 residues. Deletions cut 1 base from V and 8 bases from J, with 14 bases between. CDR1 and CDR2 from the germline V gene are MGHRA and YSYEKL. TCRdb re-called the RT-PCR reads through MiXCR, storing one row per CDR3 protein. This sample yields approximately 490,000 distinct CDR3 sequences, of which around 7.7% are seen a single time; about 12% belongs to the top ten. In its sample, this clonotype was seen a few times. Its target is unknown. Study outcomes and limitations: It was the authors' suggestion that each seasonal influenza vaccination recruits few new T cells.

The sample here was PBMCs from blood, taken roughly 24 months after vaccination. The TCR was taken from a man aged 50 to 69 who received an inactivated influenza vaccine. This sequence joins TRBV4-1 and TRBJ1-2, with D perhaps matching TRBD1 (5 bases). CDR3 DNA sequence: TGCGCCAGCAGCCAAGTAATTTCAGGGTCGGGCTACACCTTC. Translated: CASSQVISGSGYTF.